This T cell receptor beta chain was identified during a study of PD-1 blockade in classical Hodgkin lymphoma. As regards this clone: The antigen remains unidentified.

TCRdb keeps only in-frame clones here, not all; method: immunoSEQ multiplex PCR. The sample shows around 60,000 clones, about 90% of them seen only once. The time point here: cycle 4 day 1 (C4D1), after six to seven weeks of nivolumab. All trial patients relapsed after autologous stem cell transplantation. Patients' outcomes at their best amounted to complete response, partial response or progressive disease. Germline V CDR1 and CDR2: PRHDT, FYEKMQ (reference sequence). CDR3 length equals 18 residues. With 5 bases removed from V and 0 bases from J, the gap between germline ends came to 21 bases. Study-level findings and limits: Relapsed/refractory patients reportedly had the lowest baseline TCR diversity, below newly diagnosed patients, who were below healthy donors. Complete responders' baseline diversity resembled that of newly diagnosed patients. Why repertoires differed is undefined; disease activity or prior therapy possibly contributed.

The chain has TRBV13 and TRBJ2-3; D perhaps matches TRBD1 (6 bases). The starting material was peripheral blood mononuclear cells (PBMCs), obtained before the fourth cycle of nivolumab. This clonotype was obtained from a human donor with classical Hodgkin lymphoma. The CDR3 sequence: CASSPSGGGRLSTDTQYF. DNA for the CDR3: TGTGCCAGCAGCCCCTCGGGTGGGGGCCGCTTAAGCACAGATACGCAGTATTTT.